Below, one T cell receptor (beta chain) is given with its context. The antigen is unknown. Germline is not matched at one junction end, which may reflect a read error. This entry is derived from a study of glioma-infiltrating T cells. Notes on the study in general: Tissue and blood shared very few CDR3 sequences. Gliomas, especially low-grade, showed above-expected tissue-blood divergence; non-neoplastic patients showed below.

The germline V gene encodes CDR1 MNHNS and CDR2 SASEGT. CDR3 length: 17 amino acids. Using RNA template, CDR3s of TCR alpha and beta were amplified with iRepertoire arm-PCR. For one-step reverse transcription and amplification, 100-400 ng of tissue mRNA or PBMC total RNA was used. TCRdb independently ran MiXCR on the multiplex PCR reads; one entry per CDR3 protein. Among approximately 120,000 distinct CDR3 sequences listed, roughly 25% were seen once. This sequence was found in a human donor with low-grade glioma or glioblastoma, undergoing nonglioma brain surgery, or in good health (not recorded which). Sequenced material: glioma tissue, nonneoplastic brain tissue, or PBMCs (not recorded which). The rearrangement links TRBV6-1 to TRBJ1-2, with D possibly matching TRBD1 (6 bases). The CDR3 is CAISESSGQTLNYGYTF. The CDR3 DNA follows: TGTGCCATCAGTGAGTCGTCTGGACAGACACTTAACTATGGCTACACCTTC.